The 27 T cell receptor beta chains below were found in one sample sequenced in a study of blood T cell repertoires in COVID-19. The data were produced by immunoSEQ multiplex PCR, yet TCRdb's version contains in-frame clones alone and is incomplete. This table has some 400,000 clones, around 87% appearing once. Material for sequencing was PBMCs or T cells enriched from blood (not recorded which). The receptors come from a man younger than 45 who had recovered from COVID-19.

The chain couples TRBV9 to TRBJ1-3; possible D gene TRBD1, 5 bases. CDR3 length equals 16 residues. V lost 4 bases, J lost 3 bases, and 17 bases lay in between. The germline V gene has CDR1 SGDLS and CDR2 YYNGEE. The CDR3 nucleotides read TGTGCCAGCAGCCCCACCCGGGGGAAAAATGGAAACACCATATATTTT. Translating gives CASSPTRGKNGNTIYF.

The gene calls are TRBV2 and TRBJ2-1; possibly TRBD2 for D (5 bases). The germline V and J ends were trimmed by 6 bases and 7 bases, with 10 bases remaining between them. CDR3 length equals 12 residues. The germline gives CDR1 SNHLY, CDR2 FYNNEI. The CDR3 DNA reads as TGTGCCAGCAGGGGGAGTGGAAATGAGCAGTTCTTC. Protein product: CASRGSGNEQFF.

This chain joins TRBV18 and TRBJ2-7, with TRBD1 matching 10 bases. From germline, CDR1 is KGHSH and CDR2 LQKENI. V was clipped by 3 bases and J by 7 bases; unmatched bases: 9. The CDR3 has 15 residues. In DNA, the CDR3 is TGTGCCAGCTCACCTACCGGACAGGGGGTAAATGAGCAGTACTTC. This encodes CASSPTGQGVNEQYF.

V and J are TRBV30 and TRBJ1-2, with 11 bases fitting TRBD1. The CDR3 spans 14 residues. The germline gives CDR1 GTSNPN, CDR2 SVGIG (reference sequence). V shed 2 bases, J shed 2 bases, and the junction held 1 base outside the gene matches. This CDR3 reads CAWSWDRGNYGYTF. Written as DNA, the CDR3 is TGTGCCTGGAGTTGGGACAGGGGGAACTATGGCTACACCTTC.

The J gene is TRBJ2-4, the V gene TRBV30; D is undetermined. V was clipped by 2 bases and J by 5 bases, with 7 bases between them. Germline V gene lookup returns CDR1 GTSNPN and CDR2 SVGIG (reference sequence). The CDR3 contains 12 residues. This CDR3 reads CAWSLTENIQYF. The CDR3 DNA reads TGTGCCTGGAGTTTGACTGAAAACATTCAGTACTTC.

The rearrangement links TRBV21-1 to TRBJ2-7; the DNA was not compared with TRBD1, the D call given in the table. TRBV21-1 is a known pseudogene. This CDR3 contains 15 residues. CDR3 in DNA: TGTGCCCCTAAGGGCGACCATGGGGGCGACTACGAGCAGTACTTC. This encodes CAPKGDHGGDYEQYF.

The chain is built from TRBV6-5 and TRBJ1-5; D not certain. Germline CDR1 MNHEY, CDR2 SVGAGI. This CDR3 has 14 amino acids. The V gene lost 5 bases and the J gene lost 9 bases, with 17 bases spanning the gap. This chain's CDR3 is CASSIRWAEGPQHF. Written as DNA, the CDR3 is TGTGCCAGCAGTATCCGTTGGGCGGAGGGGCCCCAGCATTTT.

The rearrangement joins TRBV7-9 to TRBJ1-1; 9 bases map to TRBD1. This CDR3 comprises 14 residues. After removal of 4 bases from V and 10 bases from J, the junction contained 10 bases not matched to a gene. The germline gives CDR1 SEHNR, CDR2 FQNEAQ (reference sequence). The CDR3 is CASSSTTGGGRAFF. The CDR3 region has the DNA TGTGCCAGCAGCTCCACGACAGGGGGTGGAAGAGCTTTCTTT.

This clone was seen just once. The chain couples TRBV7-9 to TRBJ1-1; 9 nucleotides line up with TRBD1. The germline CDR1 and CDR2 sequences are SEHNR and FQNEAQ (reference sequence). The trim removed 4 bases at V and 0 bases at J, leaving 15 bases unmatched. The CDR3 loop spans 19 amino acids. The CDR3 bases are TGTGCCAGCAGCTCGAGACAGGGGGGAAAACCTTCTATGAACACTGAAGCTTTCTTT. Translated, it gives CASSSRQGGKPSMNTEAFF. Full variable domain (outside the CDR3, taken from reference TRBV7-9 and TRBJ1-1): DTGVSQNPRHKITKRGQNVTFRCDPISEHNRLYWYRQTLGQGPEFLTYFQNEAQLEKSRLLSDRFSAERPKGSFSTLEIQRTEQGDSAMYLCASSSRQGGKPSMNTEAFFGQGTRLTVV.

The chain's CDR3 is CASSATGPGTEAFF. CDR3 DNA: TGTGCCAGCAGTGCGACAGGGCCTGGGACTGAAGCTTTCTTT. V is TRBV6-2 or TRBV6-3 and J is TRBJ1-1; 7 nucleotides line up with TRBD1. CDR1 and CDR2 from the germline V gene are MNHEY and SVGEGT. The CDR3 runs 14 residues. V lost 5 bases, J lost 5 bases, and 8 bases stayed unmatched.

This sequence joins TRBV7-9 and TRBJ1-1; D is undetermined. Germline V gene lookup returns CDR1 SEHNR and CDR2 FQNEAQ (reference sequence). This CDR3 comprises 14 residues. V lost 5 bases to trimming and J lost 0 bases, with 10 bases between them. CDR3 nucleotide sequence: TGTGCCAGCAGCCTCTGGGCCATGAACACTGAAGCTTTCTTT. Its translation: CASSLWAMNTEAFF.

This clone was recorded only once. The rearrangement uses TRBV7-9 and TRBJ1-2, with 8 nucleotides matching TRBD1. The J segment lost 4 bases and the V segment lost 3 bases, leaving 7 bases of the junction unmatched. CDR1 is SEHNR, CDR2 FQNEAQ, per germline (reference sequence). CDR3 size: 15 residues. The CDR3 DNA reads TGTGCCAGCAGCTTGACAGGGGCGTACGGCTATGGCTACACCTTC. It encodes CASSLTGAYGYGYTF. The variable domain in full, completed from reference TRBV7-9 and TRBJ1-2, reads DTGVSQNPRHKITKRGQNVTFRCDPISEHNRLYWYRQTLGQGPEFLTYFQNEAQLEKSRLLSDRFSAERPKGSFSTLEIQRTEQGDSAMYLCASSLTGAYGYGYTFGSGTRLTVV.

Points on this clone: Different DNA sequences within this sample yield the same CDR3. The CDR3 nucleotides read TGTGCCAGCAGTTTATCGAGCACAGCTAACACTGAAGCTTTCTTT. It encodes CASSLSSTANTEAFF. This chain connects TRBV27 to TRBJ1-1; no definite D call. This CDR3 has 15 residues. Germline V gene sequence: CDR1 MNHEY, CDR2 SMNVEV (reference sequence). Deletions cut 0 bases from V and 2 bases from J, with 10 bases between.

This sequence joins TRBV9 and TRBJ1-3; D unclear. Germline V gives CDR1 SGDLS, CDR2 YYNGEE. CDR3 length equals 14 residues. Trimming took 0 bases from V and 0 from J, leaving 4 bases between them. The CDR3 DNA reads TGTGCCAGCAGCGTAGTTAGCTCTGGAAACACCATATATTTT. Amino acid sequence: CASSVVSSGNTIYF.

This chain's CDR3 is CASSLGGANGYTF. The DNA for the CDR3 is TGTGCCAGCAGCTTGGGCGGGGCAAATGGCTACACCTTC. This rearrangement joins TRBV5-8 to TRBJ1-2; D is perhaps TRBD1 (5 bases). CDR1 is SGHTS and CDR2 is YDEGEE in the germline V gene. The V gene lost 0 bases and the J gene lost 6 bases, with 9 bases spanning the gap. The CDR3 is 13 amino acids.

CDR3 coding DNA: TGTGCCTGGAACCCGGGACAGGGGAATCAGCCCCAGCATTTT. Translation gives CAWNPGQGNQPQHF. The chain employs TRBV30 and TRBJ1-5, with 10 bases matching TRBD1. Germline CDR1 reads GTSNPN; CDR2 reads SVGIG (reference sequence). Germline trimming cut 4 bases from V and 4 bases from J; bases unmatched to any gene: 4. The CDR3 is 14 residues long.

The chain combines TRBV3-1 (or the pseudogene TRBV3-2) with TRBJ2-1, with 10 bases lining up with TRBD2. The V gene end was trimmed by 4 bases and the J gene end by 4 bases; junction bases not matched to a gene: 10. CDR3 length: 17 residues. Germline CDR1 is LGHDT and CDR2 is YNNKEL (reference sequence). The CDR3 DNA reads TGTGCCAGCAGCCCACCCCCAGGGACTAGCGAGTACAATGAGCAGTTCTTC. It encodes CASSPPPGTSEYNEQFF.

The CDR3 sequence is CASSFFGQGAPYEQYF. CDR3 DNA: TGTGCCAGCAGTTTTTTTGGACAGGGGGCTCCCTACGAGCAGTACTTC. The chain employs TRBV27 and TRBJ2-7; 11 bases map to TRBD1. This CDR3 has 16 residues. Per germline, CDR1 MNHEY and CDR2 SMNVEV (reference sequence). The trim removed 3 bases at V and 2 bases at J, leaving 6 bases unmatched.

The V gene is TRBV5-5, the J gene TRBJ2-5, with D possibly being TRBD1 (6 bases). There are 14 residues in the CDR3. From germline, CDR1 is SGHKS and CDR2 YYEKEE (reference sequence). Trimming shortened V by 0 bases and J by 5 bases, and 11 bases separated the two germline ends. CDR3 sequence: CASSLETGRETQYF. Written as DNA, the CDR3 is TGTGCCAGCAGCTTGGAGACAGGTCGGGAGACCCAGTACTTC.

This chain joins TRBV10-3 and TRBJ1-2; 7 bases match TRBD1. The CDR3 sequence is 20 residues long. Trimming took 7 bases from V and 3 from J; bases not matched to a gene: 26. Germline V gene data show CDR1 as ENHRY and CDR2 as SYGVKD. In nucleotides, the CDR3 is TGTGCCATCACCCCGAGCCGGGCTCTCTCGCAGACAGGGCAGCACTATGGCTACACCTTC. This translates into CAITPSRALSQTGQHYGYTF.

The DNA of the CDR3 is TGCGCCAGCAGCCAAGTTCAGGACAGCTATAATTCACCCCTCCACTTT. Its protein product is CASSQVQDSYNSPLHF. The chain recombines TRBV4-1 with TRBJ1-6; possible D gene TRBD1, 6 bases. Trimming pared 1 base from V and 3 bases from J, leaving 10 bases between. The CDR3 has 16 amino acids. Germline loops: CDR1 MGHRA, CDR2 YSYEKL.

The CDR3 reads CASRGQGTSTDTQYF. The CDR3 nucleotides are TGTGCCAGCAGAGGACAGGGAACTAGCACAGATACGCAGTATTTT. The chain recombines TRBV2 with TRBJ2-3, with 8 positions matching TRBD1. The CDR3 sequence is 15 residues long. The junction had 5 bases not matched to a gene; V was cut back by 6 bases and J by 0 bases. The germline CDR1 and CDR2 sequences are SNHLY and FYNNEI.

This clone appeared a single time. The chain joins TRBV10-1 to TRBJ1-3, with D possibly being TRBD1 (6 bases). Looked up from germline, CDR1 is WNHNN and CDR2 is SYGVQD (reference sequence). The CDR3 is made up of 16 amino acids. The ends were cut back, 2 bases at V and 2 bases at J, with 13 bases in the middle. In DNA form, the CDR3 reads TGCGCCAGCAGTGAGCCCCGGACAGCTGCTGGAAACACCATATATTTT. Translated: CASSEPRTAAGNTIYF.

This rearrangement joins TRBV9 to TRBJ1-2, with TRBD1 as a possible D gene (6 bases). CDR3 length equals 18 residues. Germline V gene data show CDR1 as SGDLS and CDR2 as YYNGEE. The ends were cut back, 7 bases at V and 5 bases at J, with 30 bases in the middle. This CDR3 is CASADTTLTRQDGYGYTF. The DNA of the CDR3 is TGTGCCAGCGCAGACACTACCTTAACCCGACAGGACGGGTATGGCTACACCTTC.

This clone was counted once. V is TRBV9 and J is TRBJ2-5, with D possibly being TRBD1 (5 bases). Per germline, CDR1 SGDLS and CDR2 YYNGEE. V lost 7 bases, J lost 5 bases, and 6 bases lay in between. The CDR3 loop spans 10 amino acids. The chain's CDR3 is CASSGETQYF. CDR3 sequence (DNA): TGTGCCAGCTCAGGGGAGACCCAGTACTTC.

The chain links TRBV6-5 to TRBJ1-6, with D possibly TRBD1 on 6 matching bases. Germline-derived CDR1 and CDR2 are MNHEY and SVGAGI. Trimming pared 2 bases from V and 8 bases from J, leaving 10 bases between. This CDR3 has 14 amino acids. The CDR3 DNA is TGTGCCAGCAGTTACGGGGGCCGGGATTCACCCCTCCACTTT. This gives the protein CASSYGGRDSPLHF.

The J gene is TRBJ2-7, the V gene TRBV4-1; 9 bases line up with TRBD1. The CDR3 is 16 amino acids. Germline lookup yields CDR1 MGHRA and CDR2 YSYEKL. Unmatched junction bases numbered 7, after V lost 1 base and J lost 3 bases. CDR3 in DNA: TGCGCCAGCAGCCAAGTAGCATCGGACAGGGGCTACGAGCAGTACTTC. This gives the protein CASSQVASDRGYEQYF.